This T cell receptor (beta chain) is from a study of blood T cell repertoires in COVID-19. Study overall: Samples representing acute and convalescent COVID-19 were sourced from the United States, Italy and Spain.

Original analysis: From reference gene primer amplification, estimates of nucleated cell counts were derived. Clones were sequenced by immunoSEQ multiplex PCR, and TCRdb holds only the in-frame ones, with some missing. V, J and clone size reflect that table, while D and trimming were determined from the DNA. The table has a few hundred thousand clones, around 84% seen once. This CDR3 has 15 amino acids. Germline V gene lookup returns CDR1 LGHNA and CDR2 YNFKEQ. The ends were cut back, 3 bases at V and 5 bases at J, with 16 bases in the middle. What was sequenced was peripheral blood. The chain joins TRBV4-2 to TRBJ1-2; D may be TRBD1 (6 bases). The receptor comes from a woman aged 55 to 70 who had recovered from COVID-19. The CDR3 DNA reads TGTGCCAGCAGCCAGGACACAGGGAATAGGTATGGCTACACCTTC. Amino acid sequence: CASSQDTGNRYGYTF.